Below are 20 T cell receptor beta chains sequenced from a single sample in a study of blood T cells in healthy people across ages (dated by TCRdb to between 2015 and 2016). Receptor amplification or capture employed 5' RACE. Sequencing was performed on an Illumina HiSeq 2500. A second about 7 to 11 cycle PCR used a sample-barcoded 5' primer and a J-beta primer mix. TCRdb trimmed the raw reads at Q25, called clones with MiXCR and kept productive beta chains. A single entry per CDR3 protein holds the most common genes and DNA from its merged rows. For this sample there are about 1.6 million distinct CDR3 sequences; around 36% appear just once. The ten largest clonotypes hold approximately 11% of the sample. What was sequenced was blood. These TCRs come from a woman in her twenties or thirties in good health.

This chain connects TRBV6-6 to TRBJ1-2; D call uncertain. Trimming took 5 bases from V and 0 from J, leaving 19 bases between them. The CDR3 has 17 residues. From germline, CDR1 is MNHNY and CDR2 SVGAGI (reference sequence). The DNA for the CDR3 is TGTGCCAGCAGTCCGAAGACGATTTCGAATACTAACTATGGCTACACCTTC. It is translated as CASSPKTISNTNYGYTF.

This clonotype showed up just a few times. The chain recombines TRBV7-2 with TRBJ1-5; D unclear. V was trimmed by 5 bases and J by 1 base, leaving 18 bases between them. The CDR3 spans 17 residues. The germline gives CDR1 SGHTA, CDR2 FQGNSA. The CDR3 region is CASSPELYYASNQPQHF. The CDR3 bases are TGTGCCAGCAGCCCAGAACTCTATTATGCGAGCAATCAGCCCCAGCATTTT.

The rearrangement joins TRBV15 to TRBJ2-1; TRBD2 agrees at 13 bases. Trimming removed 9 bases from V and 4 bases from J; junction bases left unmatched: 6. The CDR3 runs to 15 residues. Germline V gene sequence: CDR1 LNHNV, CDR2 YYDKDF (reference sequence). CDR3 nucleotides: TGTGCCACTCGGACTAGCGGGAGTAAATACAATGAGCAGTTCTTC. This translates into CATRTSGSKYNEQFF.

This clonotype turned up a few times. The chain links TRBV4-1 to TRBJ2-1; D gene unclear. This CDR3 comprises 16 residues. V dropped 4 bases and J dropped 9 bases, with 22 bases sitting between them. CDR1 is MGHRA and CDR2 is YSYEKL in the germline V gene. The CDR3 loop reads CASSRDLARPWGEQFF. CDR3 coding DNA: TGCGCCAGCAGCCGAGACCTCGCCCGACCTTGGGGTGAGCAGTTCTTC.

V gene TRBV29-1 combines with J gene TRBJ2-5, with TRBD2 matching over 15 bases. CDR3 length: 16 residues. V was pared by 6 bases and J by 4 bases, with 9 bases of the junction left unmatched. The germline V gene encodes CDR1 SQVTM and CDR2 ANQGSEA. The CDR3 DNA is TGCAGCGTGAGGGGACTAGCGGGAGGCCTGGGAGAGACCCAGTACTTC. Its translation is CSVRGLAGGLGETQYF.

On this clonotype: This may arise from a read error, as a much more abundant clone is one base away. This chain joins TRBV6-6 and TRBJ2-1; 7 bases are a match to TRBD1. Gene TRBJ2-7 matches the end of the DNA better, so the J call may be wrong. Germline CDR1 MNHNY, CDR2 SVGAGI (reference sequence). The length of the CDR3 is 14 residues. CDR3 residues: CASSGTASYNEQYF. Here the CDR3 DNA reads TGTGCCAGCAGTGGGACAGCCTCCTACAATGAGCAGTACTTC.

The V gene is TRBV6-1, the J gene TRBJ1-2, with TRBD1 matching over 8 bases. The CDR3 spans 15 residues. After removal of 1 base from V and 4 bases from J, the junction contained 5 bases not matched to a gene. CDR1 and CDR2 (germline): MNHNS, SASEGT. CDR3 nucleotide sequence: TGTGCCAGCAGTGAAGAGGCTGGACAGGGCTATGGCTACACCTTC. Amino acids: CASSEEAGQGYGYTF.

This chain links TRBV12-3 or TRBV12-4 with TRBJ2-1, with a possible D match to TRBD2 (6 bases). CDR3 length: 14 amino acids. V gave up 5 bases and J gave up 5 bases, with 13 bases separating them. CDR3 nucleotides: TGTGCCAGCAGTCCTGGGGACTTCAACAATGAGCAGTTCTTC. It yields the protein CASSPGDFNNEQFF.

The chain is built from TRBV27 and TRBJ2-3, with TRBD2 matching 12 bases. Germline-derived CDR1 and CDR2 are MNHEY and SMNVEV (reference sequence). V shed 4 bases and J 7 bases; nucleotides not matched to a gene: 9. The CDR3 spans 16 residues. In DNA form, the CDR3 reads TGTGCCAGCAGTTCACCACTAGCGGGAGGCCCCAATACGCAGTATTTT. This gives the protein CASSSPLAGGPNTQYF.

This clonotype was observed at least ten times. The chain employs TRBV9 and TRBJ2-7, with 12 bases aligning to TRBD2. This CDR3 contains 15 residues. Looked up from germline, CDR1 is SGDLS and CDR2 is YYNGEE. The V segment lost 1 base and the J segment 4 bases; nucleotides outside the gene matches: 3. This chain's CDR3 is CASSVSGLAGYEQYF. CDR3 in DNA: TGTGCCAGCAGCGTATCGGGACTAGCGGGTTACGAGCAGTACTTC.

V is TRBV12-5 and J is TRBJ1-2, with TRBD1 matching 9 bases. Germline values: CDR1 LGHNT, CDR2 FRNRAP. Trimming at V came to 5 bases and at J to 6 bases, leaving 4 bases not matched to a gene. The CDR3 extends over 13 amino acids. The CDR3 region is CASGQWDRDGYTF. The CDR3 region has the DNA TGTGCTAGTGGTCAATGGGACAGGGATGGCTACACCTTC.

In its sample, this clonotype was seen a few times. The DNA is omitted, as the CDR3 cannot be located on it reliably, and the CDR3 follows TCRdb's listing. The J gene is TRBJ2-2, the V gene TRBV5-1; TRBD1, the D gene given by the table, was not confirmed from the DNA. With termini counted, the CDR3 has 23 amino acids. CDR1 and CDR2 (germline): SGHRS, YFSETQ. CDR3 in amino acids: CASSFTGHSLEAFFGQGTGELFF.

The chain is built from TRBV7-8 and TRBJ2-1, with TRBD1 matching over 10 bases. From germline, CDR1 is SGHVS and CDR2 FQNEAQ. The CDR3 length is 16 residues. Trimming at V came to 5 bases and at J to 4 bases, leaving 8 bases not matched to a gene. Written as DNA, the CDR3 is TGTGCCAGCAGCATGTCCCGGGACAGGGGTTACAATGAGCAGTTCTTC. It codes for CASSMSRDRGYNEQFF.

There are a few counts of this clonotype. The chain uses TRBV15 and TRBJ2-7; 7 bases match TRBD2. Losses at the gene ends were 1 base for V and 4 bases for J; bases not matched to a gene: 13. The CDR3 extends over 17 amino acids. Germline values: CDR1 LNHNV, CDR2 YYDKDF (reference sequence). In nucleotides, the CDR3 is TGTGCCACCAGCAGAGTCTTGTGGGGAGGGAGCGAATACGAGCAGTACTTC. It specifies CATSRVLWGGSEYEQYF. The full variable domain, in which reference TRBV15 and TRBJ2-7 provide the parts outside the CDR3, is DAMVIQNPRYQVTQFGKPVTLSCSQTLNHNVMYWYQQKSSQAPKLLFHYYDKDFNNEADTPDNFQSRRPNTSFCFLDIRSPGLGDTAMYLCATSRVLWGGSEYEQYFGPGTRLTVT.

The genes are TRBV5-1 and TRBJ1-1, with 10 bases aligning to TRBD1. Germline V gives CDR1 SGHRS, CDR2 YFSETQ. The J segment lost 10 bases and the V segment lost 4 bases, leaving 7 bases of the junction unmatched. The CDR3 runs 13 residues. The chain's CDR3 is CASSPTGGLGAFF. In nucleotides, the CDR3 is TGCGCCAGCAGCCCGACAGGGGGCTTAGGAGCTTTCTTT.

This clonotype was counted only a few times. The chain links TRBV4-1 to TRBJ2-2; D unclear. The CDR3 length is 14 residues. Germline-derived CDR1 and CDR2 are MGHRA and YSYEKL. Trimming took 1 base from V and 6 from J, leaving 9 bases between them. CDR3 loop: CASSQGRNPGELFF. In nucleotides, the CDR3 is TGCGCCAGCAGCCAAGGTCGTAACCCCGGGGAGCTGTTTTTT.

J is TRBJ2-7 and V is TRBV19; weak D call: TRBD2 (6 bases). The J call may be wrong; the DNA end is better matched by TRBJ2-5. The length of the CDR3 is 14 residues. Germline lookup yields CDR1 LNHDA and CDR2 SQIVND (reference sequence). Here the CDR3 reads CASSVTGGSETQYF. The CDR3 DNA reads TGTGCCAGTAGCGTCACTGGAGGGTCGGAGACCCAGTACTTC.

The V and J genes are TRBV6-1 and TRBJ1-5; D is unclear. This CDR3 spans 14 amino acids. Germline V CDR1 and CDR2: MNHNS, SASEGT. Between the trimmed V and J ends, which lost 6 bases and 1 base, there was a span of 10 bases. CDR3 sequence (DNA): TGTGCCAGCAGCTTGGGATGGAGCAATCAGCCCCAGCATTTT. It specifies CASSLGWSNQPQHF.

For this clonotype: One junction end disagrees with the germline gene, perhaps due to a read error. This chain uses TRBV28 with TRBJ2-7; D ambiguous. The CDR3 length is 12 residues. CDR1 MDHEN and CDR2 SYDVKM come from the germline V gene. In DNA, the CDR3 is TGTACCAGCAGTTTATTGACTTACGAGCAGTACTTC. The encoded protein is CTSSLLTYEQYF. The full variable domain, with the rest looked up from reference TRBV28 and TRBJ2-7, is DVKVTQSSRYLVKRTGEKVFLECVQDMDHENMFWYRQDPGLGLRLIYFSYDVKMKEKGDIPEGYSVSREKKERFSLILESASTNQTSMYLCTSSLLTYEQYFGPGTRLTVT.

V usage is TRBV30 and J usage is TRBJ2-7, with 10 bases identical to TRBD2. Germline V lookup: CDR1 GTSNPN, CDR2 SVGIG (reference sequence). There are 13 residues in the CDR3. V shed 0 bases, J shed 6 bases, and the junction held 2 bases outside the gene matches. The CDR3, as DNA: TGTGCCTGGAGTGTAGCGGGAGGGATCGAGCAGTACTTC. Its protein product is CAWSVAGGIEQYF.